One and the same sample provided the 32 T cell receptor beta chains below, sequenced in a study of beta chain features in type 1 diabetes. Sequenced material consisted of expressed TCRB transcripts (all of the isolated RNA was reverse transcribed). This table comes from immunoSEQ multiplex PCR, and its TCRdb copy is limited to in-frame clones, with some not included. The sample records under 450,000 clones, 11% to 15% being singletons. Sequencing used naive CD4+ T cells from blood. Receptors originate from a man in his thirties or forties in good health.

The chain employs TRBV9 and TRBJ2-1; 10 bases are shared with TRBD2. CDR1 is SGDLS, CDR2 YYNGEE, per germline. The trim removed 3 bases at V and 3 bases at J, leaving 3 bases unmatched. This CDR3 comprises 15 residues. The CDR3 DNA reads as TGTGCCAGCAGCGCCCTAGCGGGAGTCTACAATGAGCAGTTCTTC. As protein: CASSALAGVYNEQFF. The full variable domain, with the rest looked up from reference TRBV9 and TRBJ2-1, is DSGVTQTPKHLITATGQRVTLRCSPRSGDLSVYWYQQSLDQGLQFLIQYYNGEERAKGNILERFSAQQFPDLHSELNLSSLELGDSALYFCASSALAGVYNEQFFGPGTRLTVL.

The chain carries TRBV15 and TRBJ1-5, with D uncertain. The V end lost 2 bases, the J end lost 0 bases, and 8 bases lay between the germline ends. The CDR3 length is 15 residues. Germline CDR1 and CDR2: LNHNV and YYDKDF (reference sequence). CDR3 in amino acids: CATSRTAHSNQPQHF. Written as DNA, the CDR3 is TGTGCCACCAGCAGAACAGCTCATAGCAATCAGCCCCAGCATTTT.

The J gene is TRBJ2-7, the V gene TRBV6-5; the D call may be TRBD1 or TRBD2 (5 bases each). CDR3 length equals 15 residues. Germline assignment: CDR1 MNHEY and CDR2 SVGAGI. Trimming took off 0 bases at V and 0 bases at J, with 9 bases between the two ends. CDR3 protein: CASSYSGVDSYEQYF. Here the CDR3 DNA reads TGTGCCAGCAGTTACTCGGGGGTAGACTCCTACGAGCAGTACTTC.

The chain recombines TRBV9 with TRBJ2-7; 9 bases align to TRBD2. CDR1 and CDR2 from the germline V gene are SGDLS and YYNGEE. There are 16 residues in the CDR3. V dropped 0 bases and J dropped 4; count of bases not matched to a gene: 8. CDR3 loop: CASSVAPGLAQYEQYF. The CDR3 nucleotides are TGTGCCAGCAGCGTAGCCCCGGGACTAGCCCAGTACGAGCAGTACTTC.

The chain is built from TRBV19 and TRBJ2-5; D is unclear. V dropped 4 bases and J dropped 0 bases, with 6 bases sitting between them. This CDR3 is 13 amino acids long. Germline CDR1 reads LNHDA; CDR2 reads SQIVND (reference sequence). CDR3 nucleotides: TGTGCCAGTAGTAAACGGGACCAAGAGACCCAGTACTTC. This gives the protein CASSKRDQETQYF.

This clone appeared a few times. One end of the junction is discordant with germline, which a read error may explain. V is TRBV18 and J is TRBJ2-3; no clear D gene. Germline V lookup: CDR1 KGHSH, CDR2 LQKENI. This CDR3 spans 14 amino acids. In DNA form, the CDR3 reads TGTGCCAGCCCACCACTCGACAGCACAGATACGCAGTATTTT. It yields the protein CASPPLDSTDTQYF.

This clone was observed a handful of times. Other DNA sequences from this sample encode an identical CDR3 as well. The CDR3 DNA reads TGCGCCAGCAGCTTGGAAGGGAACACCGGGGAGCTGTTTTTT. Its translation: CASSLEGNTGELFF. The chain employs TRBV5-1 and TRBJ2-2; D gene unclear. This CDR3 comprises 14 residues. V was shortened by 0 bases and J by 1 base, with 4 bases between the two germline ends. Germline V gives CDR1 SGHRS, CDR2 YFSETQ.

The rearrangement links TRBV4-1 to TRBJ2-3, with D hard to call. Trimming stripped 8 bases from V and 0 bases from J, with 12 bases between. The CDR3 extends over 14 amino acids. Germline V gene sequence: CDR1 MGHRA, CDR2 YSYEKL. The CDR3 loop is CASARRLSTDTQYF. DNA for the CDR3: TGCGCCAGCGCCCGCCGGCTAAGCACAGATACGCAGTATTTT.

Only a few counts were recorded for this clone. One junction end disagrees with the germline gene, perhaps due to a read error. V gene TRBV4-3 combines with J gene TRBJ2-1; no firm D call. The germline V gene encodes CDR1 LGHNA and CDR2 YSLEER. The CDR3 is 13 amino acids. The CDR3 reads CASSQEGYHEQFF. In DNA form, the CDR3 reads TGCGCCAGCAGCCAAGAGGGCTACCATGAGCAGTTCTTC.

The chain has TRBV30 and TRBJ2-4; D is unclear. The V and J ends lost 0 bases and 2 bases respectively, with 8 bases between them. Germline CDR1 is GTSNPN and CDR2 is SVGIG (reference sequence). The CDR3 length is 14 residues. DNA of the CDR3: TGTGCCTGGAGTGTAAAGTACTCCAAAAACATTCAGTACTTC. It codes for CAWSVKYSKNIQYF.

The chain has TRBV11-3 and TRBJ2-4; unclear D gene. Looked up from germline, CDR1 is SGHNT and CDR2 is YENEEA. The CDR3 extends over 15 amino acids. Trimming stripped 5 bases from V and 0 bases from J, with 11 bases between. The CDR3 sequence: CASSAEGLAKNIQYF. CDR3 sequence (DNA): TGTGCCAGCAGCGCGGAAGGGCTAGCCAAAAACATTCAGTACTTC.

The gene calls are TRBV30 and TRBJ2-3; perhaps TRBD2 as D (6 bases). Germline V gene data show CDR1 as GTSNPN and CDR2 as SVGIG (reference sequence). V was pared by 1 base and J by 3 bases, with 17 bases between. This CDR3 contains 16 residues. In DNA form, the CDR3 reads TGTGCCTGGAGTGGTAGGTCGGCTCGGGGGACAGATACGCAGTATTTT. It specifies CAWSGRSARGTDTQYF.

Only a few counts were recorded for this clone. The chain combines TRBV9 with TRBJ2-2; the D gene could be TRBD1 or TRBD2 (5 bases each). The CDR3 has 15 amino acids. V was clipped by 6 bases and J by 4 bases, with 16 bases between them. Germline CDR1 is SGDLS and CDR2 is YYNGEE. The CDR3 sequence is CASTTGRSFTGELFF. Written as DNA, the CDR3 is TGTGCCAGCACCACGGGACGTTCGTTCACCGGGGAGCTGTTTTTT.

This clone was counted many times. The genes are TRBV30 and TRBJ2-6, with D perhaps TRBD2 (6 bases). Germline V gene lookup returns CDR1 GTSNPN and CDR2 SVGIG (reference sequence). V dropped 3 bases and J dropped 5 bases, with 11 bases sitting between them. The CDR3 loop spans 14 amino acids. The CDR3 DNA is TGTGCCTGGAGCACCGGGAGTTGGGCCAACGTCCTGACTTTC. Protein: CAWSTGSWANVLTF.

This clone was found a few times. Different DNA sequences within this sample yield the same CDR3. The chain carries TRBV20-1 and TRBJ2-1; D may be TRBD1 (5 bases). The CDR3 runs 11 residues. Trimming left V 6 bases short and J 6 bases short, with 9 bases between. The germline CDR1 and CDR2 sequences are DFQATT and SNEGSKA (reference sequence). The CDR3 nucleotides read TGCAGTGCCTATAGGGGCAATGAGCAGTTCTTC. Translated: CSAYRGNEQFF.

J is TRBJ1-1 and V is TRBV5-4; 7 positions agree with TRBD1. Germline V gene sequence: CDR1 SGHNT, CDR2 YYREEE (reference sequence). The trim removed 0 bases at V and 1 base at J, leaving 6 bases unmatched. The CDR3 has 16 amino acids. CDR3 protein: CASSLATGKRNTEAFF. As DNA, the CDR3 is TGTGCCAGCAGCTTGGCGACAGGGAAGAGGAACACTGAAGCTTTCTTT.

This clone appeared a few times. The chain combines TRBV29-1 with TRBJ2-5; D may be TRBD2 (6 bases). V was pared by 4 bases and J by 5 bases, with 14 bases between. Germline CDR1 SQVTM, CDR2 ANQGSEA. The CDR3 runs to 13 residues. CDR3 residues: CSVVSGVGETQYF. CDR3 nucleotides: TGCAGCGTTGTATCGGGAGTCGGTGAGACCCAGTACTTC.

This clone has just a few counts. V is TRBV25-1 and J is TRBJ2-7; D gene unclear. V was clipped by 7 bases and J by 6 bases, with 19 bases between them. Germline V gives CDR1 MGHDK, CDR2 SYGVNS. The CDR3 is made up of 14 amino acids. This CDR3 is CASIPARACFEQYF. The DNA for the CDR3 is TGTGCCAGCATTCCCGCACGGGCTTGTTTCGAGCAGTACTTC.

The rearrangement uses TRBV27 and TRBJ1-5; D uncertain. CDR1 and CDR2 (germline): MNHEY, SMNVEV (reference sequence). V dropped 3 bases and J dropped 6 bases, with 6 bases sitting between them. This CDR3 spans 12 amino acids. CDR3 region: CASSFSGQPQHF. The CDR3 bases are TGTGCCAGCAGTTTTAGTGGTCAGCCCCAGCATTTT.

This clone was detected a few times. The chain uses TRBV29-1 and TRBJ2-7, with unresolved D. Per germline, CDR1 SQVTM and CDR2 ANQGSEA. The V gene lost 5 bases and the J gene lost 5 bases, with 10 bases spanning the gap. CDR3 length equals 11 residues. This CDR3 reads CSVRESNEQYF. The CDR3 DNA reads TGCAGCGTTCGAGAATCTAACGAGCAGTACTTC.

The chain uses TRBV30 and TRBJ2-3, with D perhaps given as TRBD1 or TRBD2 (5 bases each). CDR1 and CDR2 (germline): GTSNPN, SVGIG (reference sequence). The CDR3 sequence is 15 residues long. Trimming removed 4 bases from V and 3 bases from J, with 17 bases in between. The DNA of the CDR3 is TGTGCCTGGACTCTACAGTGGGGACGAACAGATACGCAGTATTTT. It encodes CAWTLQWGRTDTQYF.

This clone has just a few counts. The chain carries TRBV7-9 and TRBJ2-2; 10 nucleotides agree with TRBD1. V dropped 5 bases and J dropped 4; count of bases not matched to a gene: 10. Germline V gives CDR1 SEHNR, CDR2 FQNEAQ (reference sequence). The CDR3 spans 17 residues. The CDR3 reads CASSPKTGQGRTGELFF. CDR3 in DNA: TGTGCCAGCAGCCCCAAGACGGGACAGGGGCGCACCGGGGAGCTGTTTTTT.

This clone was counted a few times. The rearrangement joins TRBV6-6 to TRBJ2-1; D could derive from TRBD1 or TRBD2 (5 bases each). This CDR3 spans 15 amino acids. V lost 10 bases and J lost 13, with 29 bases in between. Looked up from germline, CDR1 is MNHNY and CDR2 is SVGAGI (reference sequence). The CDR3 nucleotides read TGTGCCAACGCAGACTCCCTCAAACTGAGTGGGGGTCAGTTCTTC. Translating gives CANADSLKLSGGQFF.

This clone was counted only a few times. The CDR3 nucleotides are TGTGCCAGCAGCCTACCGAGATCATCAGAGACCCAGTACTTC. Translation: CASSLPRSSETQYF. V and J are TRBV14 and TRBJ2-5; no reliable D call. Germline CDR1 SGHDN, CDR2 FVKESK. With 4 bases removed from V and 4 bases from J, the gap between germline ends came to 13 bases. The CDR3 runs to 14 residues.

The chain joins TRBV7-9 to TRBJ1-3; D is unclear. V dropped 0 bases and J dropped 2 bases, with 5 bases sitting between them. The CDR3 contains 14 residues. Germline assignment: CDR1 SEHNR and CDR2 FQNEAQ (reference sequence). CDR3 amino acids: CASSLAGTGNTIYF. The CDR3 DNA follows: TGTGCCAGCAGCTTAGCAGGGACTGGAAACACCATATATTTT.

DNA of the CDR3: TGCGCCAGCCCCAATGGGCCAGATACGCAGTATTTT. This translates into CASPNGPDTQYF. The chain has TRBV4-3 and TRBJ2-3, with D hard to call. The germline V gene has CDR1 LGHNA and CDR2 YSLEER. Between the trimmed V and J ends, which lost 8 bases and 4 bases, there was a span of 10 bases. The CDR3 is 12 residues long.

V is TRBV30 and J is TRBJ1-5; 8 bases align to TRBD1. Losses at the gene ends were 3 bases for V and 5 bases for J; bases not matched to a gene: 3. Per the germline V gene, CDR1 is GTSNPN and CDR2 is SVGIG (reference sequence). The CDR3 is 13 residues long. In DNA, the CDR3 is TGTGCCTGGAGCTCAGGGGGCGATCAGCCCCAGCATTTT. Translation: CAWSSGGDQPQHF.

The table lists this clone with a few counts. This chain uses TRBV6-6 with TRBJ1-2, with D possibly matching TRBD1 (6 bases). With 7 bases removed from V and 6 bases from J, the gap between germline ends came to 9 bases. This CDR3 spans 11 amino acids. From germline, CDR1 is MNHNY and CDR2 SVGAGI (reference sequence). CDR3 sequence reads: CASTTGNGYTF. CDR3 in DNA: TGTGCCAGCACCACAGGGAATGGCTACACCTTC.

The chain recombines TRBV30 with TRBJ1-2, with D tentatively TRBD1 (5 bases). Germline V gene lookup returns CDR1 GTSNPN and CDR2 SVGIG (reference sequence). The CDR3 is 12 residues long. With 0 bases removed from V and 7 bases from J, the gap between germline ends came to 9 bases. The CDR3 sequence is CAWSVRGSGYTF. The CDR3 DNA is TGTGCCTGGAGTGTACGGGGGTCTGGCTACACCTTC.

This chain connects TRBV6-5 to TRBJ1-4; D remains unclear. The germline V and J ends were trimmed by 4 bases and 4 bases, with 10 bases remaining between them. CDR3 length: 14 amino acids. Germline V CDR1 and CDR2: MNHEY, SVGAGI. The CDR3 spells CASSSRTGNEKLFF. The CDR3 DNA reads as TGTGCCAGCAGTTCCCGGACGGGTAATGAAAAACTGTTTTTT.

In the case of this clone: This sample also contains other DNA sequences that code for the same CDR3. J is TRBJ2-7 and V is TRBV18; TRBD1 aligns across 8 bases. The trim removed 2 bases at V and 4 bases at J, leaving 1 base unmatched. Germline CDR1 is KGHSH and CDR2 is LQKENI. CDR3 length: 13 amino acids. CDR3 DNA sequence: TGTGCCAGCTCACCAAGACAGGGGTACGAGCAGTACTTC. As protein: CASSPRQGYEQYF. Using reference TRBV18 and TRBJ2-7 for the parts outside the CDR3, the full variable domain is NAGVMQNPRHLVRRRGQEARLRCSPMKGHSHVYWYRQLPEEGLKFMVYLQKENIIDESGMPKERFSAEFPKEGPSILRIQQVVRGDSAAYFCASSPRQGYEQYFGPGTRLTVT.

The chain combines TRBV5-4 with TRBJ2-2; 8 bases match TRBD2. This CDR3 spans 15 amino acids. V shed 8 bases, J shed 2 bases, and the junction held 8 bases outside the gene matches. CDR1 SGHNT and CDR2 YYREEE come from the germline V gene (reference sequence). The DNA of the CDR3 is TGTGCCAGTATGAGCGGGAGAAGCAACACCGGGGAGCTGTTTTTT. Residues: CASMSGRSNTGELFF.